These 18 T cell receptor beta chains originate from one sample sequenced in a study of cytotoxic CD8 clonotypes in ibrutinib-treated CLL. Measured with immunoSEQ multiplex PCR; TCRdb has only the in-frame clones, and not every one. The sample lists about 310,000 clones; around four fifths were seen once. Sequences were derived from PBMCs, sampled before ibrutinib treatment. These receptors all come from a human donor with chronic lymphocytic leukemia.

CDR3 nucleotides: TGTGCCAGCAGCTTCCAGGGACAGGGGAGGGAGCAGTTCTTC. This translates into CASSFQGQGREQFF. This chain connects TRBV11-2 to TRBJ2-1, with TRBD1 identical over 10 bases. The germline V gene encodes CDR1 SGHAT and CDR2 FQNNGV. CDR3 length equals 14 residues. Unmatched junction bases numbered 6, after V lost 3 bases and J lost 10 bases.

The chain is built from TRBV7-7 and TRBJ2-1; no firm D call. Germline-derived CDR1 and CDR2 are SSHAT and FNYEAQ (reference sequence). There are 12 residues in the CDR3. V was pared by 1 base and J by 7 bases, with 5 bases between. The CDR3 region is CASSLEGNEQFF. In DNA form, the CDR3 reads TGTGCCAGCAGCTTAGAAGGGAATGAGCAGTTCTTC.

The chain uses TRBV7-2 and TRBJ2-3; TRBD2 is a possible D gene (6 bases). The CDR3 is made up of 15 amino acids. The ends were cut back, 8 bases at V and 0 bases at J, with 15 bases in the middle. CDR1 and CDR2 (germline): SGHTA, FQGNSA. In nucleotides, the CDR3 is TGTGCCAGCTCCCGGACTATCATTAGCACAGATACGCAGTATTTT. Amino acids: CASSRTIISTDTQYF.

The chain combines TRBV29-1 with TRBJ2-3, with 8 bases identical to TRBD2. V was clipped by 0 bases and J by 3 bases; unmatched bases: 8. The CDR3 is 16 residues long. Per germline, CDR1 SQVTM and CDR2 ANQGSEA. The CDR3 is CSVEDPSGSMTDTQYF. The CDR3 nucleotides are TGCAGCGTTGAAGATCCCAGCGGGAGTATGACAGATACGCAGTATTTT.

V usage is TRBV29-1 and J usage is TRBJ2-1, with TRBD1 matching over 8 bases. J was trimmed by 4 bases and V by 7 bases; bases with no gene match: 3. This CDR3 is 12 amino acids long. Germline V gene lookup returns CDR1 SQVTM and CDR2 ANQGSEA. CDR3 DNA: TGCAGCGCAGGGGGCGGATACAATGAGCAGTTCTTC. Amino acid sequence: CSAGGGYNEQFF.

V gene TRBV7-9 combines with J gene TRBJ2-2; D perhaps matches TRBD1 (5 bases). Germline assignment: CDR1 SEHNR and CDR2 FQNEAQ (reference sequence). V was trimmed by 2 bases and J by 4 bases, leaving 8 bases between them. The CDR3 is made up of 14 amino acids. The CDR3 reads CASSLQGRTGELFF. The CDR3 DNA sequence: TGTGCCAGCAGCTTACAGGGTCGCACCGGGGAGCTGTTTTTT.

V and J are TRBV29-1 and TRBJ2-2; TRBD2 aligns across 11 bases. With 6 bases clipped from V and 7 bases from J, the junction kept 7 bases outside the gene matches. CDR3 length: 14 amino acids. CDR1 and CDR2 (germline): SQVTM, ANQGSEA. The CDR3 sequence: CSVLAGEVNGELFF. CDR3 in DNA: TGCAGCGTACTAGCGGGAGAGGTTAACGGGGAGCTGTTTTTT.

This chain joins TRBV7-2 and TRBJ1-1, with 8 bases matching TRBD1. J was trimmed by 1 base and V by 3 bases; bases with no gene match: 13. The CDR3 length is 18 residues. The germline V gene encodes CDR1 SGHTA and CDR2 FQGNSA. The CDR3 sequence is CASSLGFRTGRENTEAFF. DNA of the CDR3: TGTGCCAGCAGCTTGGGATTTAGGACAGGGAGGGAGAACACTGAAGCTTTCTTT.

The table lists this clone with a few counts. CDR3 in amino acids: CASSLAEGQGHAEAFF. The DNA for the CDR3 is TGTGCCAGCAGCTTAGCGGAAGGGCAGGGGCACGCTGAAGCTTTCTTT. The rearrangement joins TRBV7-9 to TRBJ1-1, with D perhaps TRBD1 (6 bases). The CDR3 consists of 16 residues. Trimming cost V 0 bases and J 6 bases, with 17 bases left between them. CDR1 and CDR2 (germline): SEHNR, FQNEAQ (reference sequence).

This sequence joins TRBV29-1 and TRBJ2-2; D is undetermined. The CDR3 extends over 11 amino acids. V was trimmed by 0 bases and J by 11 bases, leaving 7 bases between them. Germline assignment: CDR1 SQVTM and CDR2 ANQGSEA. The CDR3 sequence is CSVEEGPELFF. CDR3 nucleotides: TGCAGCGTTGAAGAAGGGCCCGAGCTGTTTTTT.

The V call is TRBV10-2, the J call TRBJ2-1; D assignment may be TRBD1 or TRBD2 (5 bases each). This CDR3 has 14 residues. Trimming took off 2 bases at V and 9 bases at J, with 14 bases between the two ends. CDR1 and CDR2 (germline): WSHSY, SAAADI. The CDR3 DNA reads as TGCGCCAGCAGTGAGACCTCCAGGGCGGGTGAGCAGTTCTTC. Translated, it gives CASSETSRAGEQFF.

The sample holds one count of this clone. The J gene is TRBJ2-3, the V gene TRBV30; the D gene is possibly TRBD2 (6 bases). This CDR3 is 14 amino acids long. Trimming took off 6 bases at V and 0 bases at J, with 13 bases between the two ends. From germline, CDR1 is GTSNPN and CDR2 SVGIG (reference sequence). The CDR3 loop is CACEDRGSTDTQYF. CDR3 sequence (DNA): TGTGCCTGTGAGGACCGGGGGAGCACAGATACGCAGTATTTT. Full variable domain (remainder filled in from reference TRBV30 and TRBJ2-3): SQTIHQWPATLVQPVGSPLSLECTVEGTSNPNLYWYRQAAGRGLQLLFYSVGIGQISSEVPQNLSASRPQDRQFILSSKKLLLSDSGFYLCACEDRGSTDTQYFGPGTRLTVL.

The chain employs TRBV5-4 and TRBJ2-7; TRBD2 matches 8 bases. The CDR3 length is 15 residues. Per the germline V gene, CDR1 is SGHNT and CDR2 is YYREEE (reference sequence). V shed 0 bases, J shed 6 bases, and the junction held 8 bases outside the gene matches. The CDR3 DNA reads TGTGCCAGCAGCTTGGCGGGTCCAGCGGGAGCCGAGCAGTACTTC. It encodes CASSLAGPAGAEQYF.

CDR3: CASSGTGTVNYGYTF. DNA of the CDR3: TGTGCCAGCAGTGGTACCGGGACAGTGAACTATGGCTACACCTTC. The chain has TRBV2 and TRBJ1-2; TRBD1 agrees at 7 bases. There are 15 residues in the CDR3. The trim removed 4 bases at V and 2 bases at J, leaving 7 bases unmatched. The germline gives CDR1 SNHLY, CDR2 FYNNEI.

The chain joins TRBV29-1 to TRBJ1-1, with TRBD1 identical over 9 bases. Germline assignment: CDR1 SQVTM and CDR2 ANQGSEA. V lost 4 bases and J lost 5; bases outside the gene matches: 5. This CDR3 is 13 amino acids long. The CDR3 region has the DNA TGCAGCGTTGGGGACAGGGTGGGGACTGAAGCTTTCTTT. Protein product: CSVGDRVGTEAFF.

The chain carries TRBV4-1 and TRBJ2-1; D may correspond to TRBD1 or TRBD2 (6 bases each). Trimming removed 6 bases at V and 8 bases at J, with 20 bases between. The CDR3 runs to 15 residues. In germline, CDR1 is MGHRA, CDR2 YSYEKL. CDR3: CASSPRGGGIHEQFF. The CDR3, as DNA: TGCGCCAGCAGTCCCAGGGGTGGGGGGATTCATGAGCAGTTCTTC.

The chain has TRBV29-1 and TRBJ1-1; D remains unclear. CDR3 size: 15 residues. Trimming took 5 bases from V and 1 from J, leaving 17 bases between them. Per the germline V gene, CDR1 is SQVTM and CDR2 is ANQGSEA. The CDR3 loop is CSVPPSWSRNTEAFF. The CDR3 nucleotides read TGCAGCGTTCCCCCCTCCTGGTCCAGGAACACTGAAGCTTTCTTT.

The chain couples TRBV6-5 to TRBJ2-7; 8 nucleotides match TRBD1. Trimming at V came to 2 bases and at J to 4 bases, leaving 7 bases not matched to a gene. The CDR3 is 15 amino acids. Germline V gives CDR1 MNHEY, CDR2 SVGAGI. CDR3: CASSYQGASPYEQYF. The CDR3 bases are TGTGCCAGCAGTTACCAGGGGGCCTCGCCATACGAGCAGTACTTC.